Sequencing of this TCR beta chain was carried out in a study of breast tumors, draining lymph nodes, adjacent tissues. This clonotype was detected many times. Its cognate antigen is unknown. Axillary draining lymph nodes of breast cancer patients supplied the node samples. TCRdb re-analysed the multiplex PCR reads in MiXCR, keeping a single row per CDR3 protein. The sample holds roughly 80,000 distinct CDR3 sequences; roughly 19% are singletons and the top ten take around 2.5%. Deletions cut 4 bases from V and 5 bases from J, with 15 bases between. This CDR3 spans 14 amino acids. Germline CDR1 is SGHRS and CDR2 is YFSETQ. The study, taken as a whole, reports: Tumor and nontumor repertoires were significantly more similar in luminal-like than in basal-like breast cancer. Findings are consistent with lymph node origin and intratumoral expansion of most tumor T cells. Tumors had less TCR diversity than lymph nodes, more than nontumor tissue. Data only fit, rather than demonstrated, lymph node origin of most tumor T cells.

The clonotype comes from a female donor with breast cancer. Some clones in this sample may be carry-over from other donors' samples. The rearrangement links TRBV5-1 to TRBJ2-5; D is possibly TRBD2 (6 bases). The sequenced material came from axillary lymph node tissue. The CDR3 DNA reads TGCGCCAGCAGCCAGGGACTTGGGGCGGAGACCCAGTACTTC. Translated: CASSQGLGAETQYF. The whole variable domain, filled in from reference TRBV5-1 and TRBJ2-5, reads KAGVTQTPRYLIKTRGQQVTLSCSPISGHRSVSWYQQTPGQGLQFLFEYFSETQRNKGNFPGRFSGRQFSNSRSEMNVSTLELGDSALYLCASSQGLGAETQYFGPGTRLLVL.